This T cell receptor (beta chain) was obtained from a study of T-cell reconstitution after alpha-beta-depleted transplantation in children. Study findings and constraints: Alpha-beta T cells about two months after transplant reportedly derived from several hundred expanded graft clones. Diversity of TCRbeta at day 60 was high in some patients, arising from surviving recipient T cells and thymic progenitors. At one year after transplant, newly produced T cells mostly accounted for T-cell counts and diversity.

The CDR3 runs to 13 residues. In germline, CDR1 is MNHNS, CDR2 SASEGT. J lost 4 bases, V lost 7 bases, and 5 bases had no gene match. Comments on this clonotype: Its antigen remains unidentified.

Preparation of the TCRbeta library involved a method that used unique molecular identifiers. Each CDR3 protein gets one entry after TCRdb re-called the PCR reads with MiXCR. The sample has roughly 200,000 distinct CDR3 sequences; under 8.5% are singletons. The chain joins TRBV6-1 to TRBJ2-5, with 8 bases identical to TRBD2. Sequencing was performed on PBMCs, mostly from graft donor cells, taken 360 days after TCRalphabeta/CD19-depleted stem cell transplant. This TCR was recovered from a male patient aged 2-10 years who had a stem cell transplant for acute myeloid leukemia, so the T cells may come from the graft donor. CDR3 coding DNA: TGTGCCAGCACCCCCAGCGGGAGAGAGACCCAGTACTTC. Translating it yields CASTPSGRETQYF.